The sequence of this T cell receptor beta chain was determined in a study of blood T cell repertoires in COVID-19. Study overall: T cells, B-cell-depleted T cells, or PBMCs supplied cDNA or gDNA.

This table comes from immunoSEQ multiplex PCR, and its TCRdb copy is limited to in-frame clones, with some not included. The data show over 150,000 clones, over 70% seen once. The CDR3 has 16 amino acids. CDR1 MNHEY and CDR2 SVGEGT come from the germline V gene. J lost 5 bases, V lost 4 bases, and 10 bases had no gene match. The chain links TRBV6-2 or TRBV6-3 to TRBJ2-3, with 9 bases lining up with TRBD2. This TCR came from an elderly woman with active or convalescent COVID-19. The source material was peripheral blood. The CDR3 DNA reads TGTGCCAGCAGTTCCCCCAGCGGGGGGCACCTAGATACGCAGTATTTT. Its translation: CASSSPSGGHLDTQYF.